This T cell receptor beta chain was recovered during a study of blood T cell repertoires in COVID-19. The wider study: Material from acute and convalescent COVID-19 was sourced from the United States, Italy and Spain.

Using immunoSEQ multiplex PCR, the repertoire was profiled, and TCRdb retains in-frame clones only, with some absent. Of tens of thousands of clones in the sample, 80% to 90% are singletons; the top ten hold roughly 4.5%. With 3 bases removed from V and 0 bases from J, the gap between germline ends came to 9 bases. The V gene's germline CDR1 is SGHAT and CDR2 FQNNGV. CDR3 length: 16 amino acids. The chain couples TRBV11-2 to TRBJ1-6; D unclear. This clonotype was obtained from a woman in her fifties or sixties with active COVID-19. Material: peripheral blood. The CDR3 sequence: CASSLGLSSYNSPLHF. The CDR3 bases are TGTGCCAGCAGCTTGGGCTTGAGCTCCTATAATTCACCCCTCCACTTT.